The T cell receptor beta chain described here comes from a study of cytomegalovirus exposure and HLA in healthy donors. Points from the study as a whole: The study recorded some 160 TCR beta chains that were cytomegalovirus-associated. A later analysis reported that several of the most significant clusters appeared to be linked to common viral pathogens, among them Epstein-Barr virus.

Primers for the PCR totalled 60 Vbeta and 13 Jbeta. This table comes from immunoSEQ multiplex PCR, and its TCRdb copy is limited to in-frame clones, with some not included. The sample has around 110,000 clones; about 75% are singletons. For this clone: Its antigen is as yet unknown. Other DNA sequences in the sample encode the same CDR3.

V lost 4 bases, J lost 1 base, and 11 bases lay in between. The length of the CDR3 is 14 residues. In germline, CDR1 is SGHRS, CDR2 YFSETQ. The source is a male donor in good health and CMV-seropositive. Material for sequencing was PBMCs. V gene TRBV5-1 combines with J gene TRBJ2-5; D is possibly TRBD2 (6 bases). Here the CDR3 reads CASSGVGGQETQYF. CDR3 DNA sequence: TGCGCCAGCAGCGGGGTGGGGGGCCAAGAGACCCAGTACTTC.